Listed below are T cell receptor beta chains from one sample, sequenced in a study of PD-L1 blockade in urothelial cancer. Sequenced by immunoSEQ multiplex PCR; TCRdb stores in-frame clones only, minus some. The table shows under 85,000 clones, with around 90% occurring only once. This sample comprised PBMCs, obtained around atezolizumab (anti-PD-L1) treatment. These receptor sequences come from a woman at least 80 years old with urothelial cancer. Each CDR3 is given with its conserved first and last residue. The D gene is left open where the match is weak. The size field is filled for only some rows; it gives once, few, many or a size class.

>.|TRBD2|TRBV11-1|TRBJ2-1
TGTGCCAGCAGCTTAGCCTTGGGACTAGCGGGAATGGGTGAGCAGTTCTTC
CASSLALGLAGMGEQFF
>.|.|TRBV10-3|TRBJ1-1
TGTGCCATCAGGGTAGACAGAAACACTGAAGCTTTCTTT
CAIRVDRNTEAFF
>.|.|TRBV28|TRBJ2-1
TGTGCCAGCAGGCAGACTAGTTATGAGCAGTTCTTC
CASRQTSYEQFF
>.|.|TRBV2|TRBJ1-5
TGTGCCAGCAGTGTCCTAGGTTTGGGCAATCAGCCCCAGCATTTT
CASSVLGLGNQPQHF
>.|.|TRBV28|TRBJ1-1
TGTGCCAGCAGCCCCGCCGGGACATACACTGAAGCTTTCTTT
CASSPAGTYTEAFF
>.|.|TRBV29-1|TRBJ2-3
TGCAGCGTTGAAGGGGGCATCGGGGATACGCAGTATTTT
CSVEGGIGDTQYF
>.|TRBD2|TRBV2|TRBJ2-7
TGTGCCAGCAGCGCACTAGCGTCAAGCTCCTACGAGCAGTACTTC
CASSALASSSYEQYF
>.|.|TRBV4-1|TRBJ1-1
TGCGCCAGCAGCCAAGGGCCCCTCGGGGACACTGAAGCTTTCTTT
CASSQGPLGDTEAFF
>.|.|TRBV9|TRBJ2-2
TGTGCCAGCAACCAGGGGATAAACACCGGGGAGCTGTTTTTT
CASNQGINTGELFF
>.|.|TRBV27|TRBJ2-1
TGTGCCACAGCATGGCTTTCGGGGAATGAGCAGTTCTTC
CATAWLSGNEQFF
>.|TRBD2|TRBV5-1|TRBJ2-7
TGCGCCAGCAGCTTAGCTAGCGGGGGAAACTACGAGCAGTACTTC
CASSLASGGNYEQYF
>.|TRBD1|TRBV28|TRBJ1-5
TGTGCCAGCAGTTTCGGGACAGGGGTGTTTCGGAGCAATCAGCCCCAGCATTTT
CASSFGTGVFRSNQPQHF
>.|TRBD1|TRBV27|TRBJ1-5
TGTGCCAGCAGTACCTACCTGACAGGGGGAAATCAGCCCCAGCATTTT
CASSTYLTGGNQPQHF
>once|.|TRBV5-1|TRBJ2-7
TGCGCCAGCAGCTTAGGTAGCGCGCCCTCCTACGAGCAGTACTTC
CASSLGSAPSYEQYF
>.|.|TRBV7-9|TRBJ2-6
TGTGCCAGCAGACCAGGGACTGGGGCCAACGTCCTGACTTTC
CASRPGTGANVLTF
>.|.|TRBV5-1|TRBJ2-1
TGCGCCAGCAGCTTTGGAGCGGACCCTAACAATGAGCAGTTCTTC
CASSFGADPNNEQFF
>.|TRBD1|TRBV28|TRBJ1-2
TGTGCCAGCAGTTCGACAGGGGGGGAGTCTTACTACTATGGCTACACCTTC
CASSSTGGESYYYGYTF
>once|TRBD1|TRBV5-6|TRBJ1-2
TGTGCCAGCAGCTCTCAGGGGGGTAGCCGGTCGAGTGGCTACACCTTC
CASSSQGGSRSSGYTF
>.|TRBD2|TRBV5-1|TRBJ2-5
TGCGCCAGCAGCCAAAGAGGGCTGACTAGCGGGAGGTTCCAAGAGACCCAGTACTTC
CASSQRGLTSGRFQETQYF
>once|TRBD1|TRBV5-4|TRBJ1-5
TGTGCCAGCAGCCCCGGGACAGGGGGTAGCCAGCCCCAGCATTTT
CASSPGTGGSQPQHF
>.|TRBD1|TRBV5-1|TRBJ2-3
TGCGCCAGCAGCTTGAGGGGGACAGCAAGCACAGATACGCAGTATTTT
CASSLRGTASTDTQYF
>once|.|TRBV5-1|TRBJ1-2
TGCGCCAGCAGCTTGGAGGGGGTCTATGGCTACACCTTC
CASSLEGVYGYTF
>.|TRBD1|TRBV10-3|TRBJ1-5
TGTGCCATCAGTGAAAGGCAGGGGGACCTTTGGAATCAGCCCCAGCATTTT
CAISERQGDLWNQPQHF
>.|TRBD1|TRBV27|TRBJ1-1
TGTGCCAGCAGTTTCTACAGGGGGACTGAAGCTTTCTTT
CASSFYRGTEAFF
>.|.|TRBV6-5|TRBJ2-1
TGTGCCAGCAGTTACGGAGTAGTCGGTGAGCAGTTCTTC
CASSYGVVGEQFF
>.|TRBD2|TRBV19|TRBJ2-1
TGTGCCAGTACCGGAGGAGCGGGACCCTCCTACAATGAGCAGTTCTTC
CASTGGAGPSYNEQFF
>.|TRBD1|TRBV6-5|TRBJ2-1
TGTGCCAGCAGTCGGGACAGGGCCTACAATGAGCAGTTCTTC
CASSRDRAYNEQFF
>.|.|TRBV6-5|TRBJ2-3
TGTGCCAGCAGTTACTCTTTCTTCGGGAGCACAGATACGCAGTATTTT
CASSYSFFGSTDTQYF
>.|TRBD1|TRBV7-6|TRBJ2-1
TGTGCCAGCAGCTCGCGACAGGGGGCCCCTTCTGGGCAGTTCTTC
CASSSRQGAPSGQFF
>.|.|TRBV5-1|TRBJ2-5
TGCGCCAGCAGCTTGGCCGGGGTGGGAGCAGCGCAAGGGACCCAGTACTTC
CASSLAGVGAAQGTQYF
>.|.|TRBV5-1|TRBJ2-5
TGCGCCAGCAGCCGACAAACCGACAGTCAAGAGACCCAGTACTTC
CASSRQTDSQETQYF